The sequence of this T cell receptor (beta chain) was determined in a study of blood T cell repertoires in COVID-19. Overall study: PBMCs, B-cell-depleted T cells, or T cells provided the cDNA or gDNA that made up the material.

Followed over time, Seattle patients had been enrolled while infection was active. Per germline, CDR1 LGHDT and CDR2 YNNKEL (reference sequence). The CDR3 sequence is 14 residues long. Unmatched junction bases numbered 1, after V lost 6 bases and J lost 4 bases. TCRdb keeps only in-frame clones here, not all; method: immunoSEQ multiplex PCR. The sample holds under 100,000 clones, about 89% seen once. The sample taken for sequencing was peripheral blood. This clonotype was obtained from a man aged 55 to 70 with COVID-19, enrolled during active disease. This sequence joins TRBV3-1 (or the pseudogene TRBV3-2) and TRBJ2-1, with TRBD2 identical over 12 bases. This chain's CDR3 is CASRLAGGYNEQFF. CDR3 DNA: TGTGCCAGCAGGCTAGCGGGAGGGTACAATGAGCAGTTCTTC.